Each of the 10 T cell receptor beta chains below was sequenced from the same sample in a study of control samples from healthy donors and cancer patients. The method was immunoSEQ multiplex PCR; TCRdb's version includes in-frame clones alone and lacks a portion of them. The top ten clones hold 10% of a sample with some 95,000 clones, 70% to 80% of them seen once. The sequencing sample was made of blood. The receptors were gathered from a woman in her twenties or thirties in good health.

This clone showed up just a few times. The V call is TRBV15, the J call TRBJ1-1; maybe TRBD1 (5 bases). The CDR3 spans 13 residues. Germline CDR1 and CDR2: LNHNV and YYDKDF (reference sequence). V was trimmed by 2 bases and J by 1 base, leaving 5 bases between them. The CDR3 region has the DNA TGTGCCACCAGCAGAACAGGGAACACTGAAGCTTTCTTT. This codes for CATSRTGNTEAFF.

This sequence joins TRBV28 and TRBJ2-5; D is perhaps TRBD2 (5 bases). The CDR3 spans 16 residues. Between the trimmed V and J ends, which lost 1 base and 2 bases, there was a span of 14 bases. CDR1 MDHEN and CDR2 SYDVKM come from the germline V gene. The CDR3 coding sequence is TGTGCCAGCAGTTTATCGGGGATAGGGTTACAAGAGACCCAGTACTTC. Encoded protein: CASSLSGIGLQETQYF.

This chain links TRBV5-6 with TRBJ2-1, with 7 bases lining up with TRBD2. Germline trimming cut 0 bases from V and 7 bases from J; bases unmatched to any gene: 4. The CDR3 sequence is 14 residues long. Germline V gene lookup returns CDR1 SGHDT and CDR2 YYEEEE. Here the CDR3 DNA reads TGTGCCAGCAGCTTGGGGCGGGGGAGGAATGAGCAGTTCTTC. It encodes CASSLGRGRNEQFF.

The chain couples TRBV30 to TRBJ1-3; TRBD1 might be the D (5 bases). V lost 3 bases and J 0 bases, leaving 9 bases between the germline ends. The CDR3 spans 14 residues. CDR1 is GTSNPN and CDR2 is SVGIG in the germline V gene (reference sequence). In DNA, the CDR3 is TGTGCCTGGAGCCACGGACACTCTGGAAACACCATATATTTT. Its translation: CAWSHGHSGNTIYF.

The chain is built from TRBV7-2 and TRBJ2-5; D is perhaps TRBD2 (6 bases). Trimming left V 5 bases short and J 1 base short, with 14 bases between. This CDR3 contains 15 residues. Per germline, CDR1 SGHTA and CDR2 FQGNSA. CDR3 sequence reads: CASSRLGTAQETQYF. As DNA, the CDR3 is TGTGCCAGCAGCAGACTCGGGACTGCCCAAGAGACCCAGTACTTC.

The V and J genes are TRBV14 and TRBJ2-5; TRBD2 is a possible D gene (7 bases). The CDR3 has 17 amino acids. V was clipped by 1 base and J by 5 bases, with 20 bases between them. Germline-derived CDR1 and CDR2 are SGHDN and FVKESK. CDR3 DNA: TGTGCCAGCAGCCAAGGGAGGAAGGCGGGGGCTAGTGAGACCCAGTACTTC. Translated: CASSQGRKAGASETQYF.

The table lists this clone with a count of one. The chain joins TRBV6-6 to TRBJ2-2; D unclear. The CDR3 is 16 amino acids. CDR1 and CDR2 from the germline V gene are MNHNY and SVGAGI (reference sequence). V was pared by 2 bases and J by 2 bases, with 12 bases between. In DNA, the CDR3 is TGTGCCAGCAGTTACCTTAGGCAGGCAAACACCGGGGAGCTGTTTTTT. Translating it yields CASSYLRQANTGELFF.

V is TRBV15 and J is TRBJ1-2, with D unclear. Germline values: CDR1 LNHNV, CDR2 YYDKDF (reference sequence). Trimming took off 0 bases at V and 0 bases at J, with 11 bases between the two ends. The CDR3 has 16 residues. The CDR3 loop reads CATSRDRRSSNYGYTF. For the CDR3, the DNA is TGTGCCACCAGCAGAGATCGGAGAAGCTCTAACTATGGCTACACCTTC. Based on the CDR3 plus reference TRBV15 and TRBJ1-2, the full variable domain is DAMVIQNPRYQVTQFGKPVTLSCSQTLNHNVMYWYQQKSSQAPKLLFHYYDKDFNNEADTPDNFQSRRPNTSFCFLDIRSPGLGDTAMYLCATSRDRRSSNYGYTFGSGTRLTVV.

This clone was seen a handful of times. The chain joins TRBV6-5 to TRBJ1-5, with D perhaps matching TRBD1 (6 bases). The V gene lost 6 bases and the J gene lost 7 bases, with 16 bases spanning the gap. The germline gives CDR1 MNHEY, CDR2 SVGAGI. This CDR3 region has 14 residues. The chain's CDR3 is CASSQRGERQPQHF. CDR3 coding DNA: TGTGCCAGCAGCCAGAGGGGGGAAAGGCAGCCCCAGCATTTT.

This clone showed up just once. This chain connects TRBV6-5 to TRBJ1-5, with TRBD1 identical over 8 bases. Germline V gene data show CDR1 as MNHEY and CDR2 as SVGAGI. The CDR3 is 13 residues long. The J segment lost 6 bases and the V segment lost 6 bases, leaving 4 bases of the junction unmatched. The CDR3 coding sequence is TGTGCCAGCAGCGACAGGGGCCCTCAGCCCCAGCATTTT. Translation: CASSDRGPQPQHF.